The T cell receptor beta chain described here comes from a study of T cell responses to AZD1222 COVID-19 vaccine. Study-wide results and caveats: Spike-specific TCR breadth and depth grew following two AZD1222 doses. White British ancestry dominated among donors, who included more females, and clonal diversity was possibly underestimated.

V was trimmed by 3 bases and J by 7 bases, leaving 9 bases between them. Germline CDR1 is LNHDA and CDR2 is SQIVND (reference sequence). This CDR3 has 12 residues. With respect to this clone: Its specificity is unknown.

Produced via immunoSEQ multiplex PCR; TCRdb's table is partial and in-frame only. Among 110,000 to 150,000 clones, roughly 91% were seen once, and the ten largest hold roughly 2%. Second-dose groups at about 4 or about 12 weeks were pooled. The receptor was derived from an adult who received the AZD1222 COVID-19 vaccine. This chain links TRBV19 with TRBJ1-2; no clear D gene. The sequencing here drew on peripheral blood, taken 28 days after the second AZD1222 dose. The DNA for the CDR3 is TGTGCCAGTAGTATTGGCTATGGTGGCTACACCTTC. It encodes CASSIGYGGYTF.